This T cell receptor (beta chain) was sequenced during a study of sequential checkpoint blockade in melanoma. Study as a whole: Randomization was 1:1 between first-line nivolumab→ipilimumab and ipilimumab→nivolumab.

The treatment: randomized to nivolumab then ipilimumab (arm A) or the reverse (arm B). Sorted cells were live CD3+CD8+, lacking CD19 and CD56, from PBMCs. The CDR3 has 15 amino acids. Trimming cost V 5 bases and J 3 bases, with 18 bases left between them. Germline CDR1 is SGHNT and CDR2 is YYREEE (reference sequence). Some clones are missing from TCRdb's copy, which holds only in-frame ones; the method was immunoSEQ multiplex PCR. The profile covers about 32,000 clones, with 82% appearing a single time and about 20% taken by the ten largest. The J gene is TRBJ2-7, the V gene TRBV5-4; tentatively, D is TRBD1 (6 bases). This sequence originates from a human donor with melanoma. The sample in question was CD8+ T cells sorted from blood (inferred from file names), obtained from a patient given nivolumab and ipilimumab in sequence. The CDR3 loop reads CASSPFGQTLYEQYF. DNA of the CDR3: TGTGCCAGCAGTCCCTTCGGACAGACCCTCTACGAGCAGTACTTC.